This T cell receptor beta chain stems from a study of cytomegalovirus exposure and HLA in healthy donors. Per the germline V gene, CDR1 is SGHNT and CDR2 is YYREEE (reference sequence). The V end lost 4 bases, the J end lost 0 bases, and 11 bases lay between the germline ends. This CDR3 comprises 14 residues. With respect to this clone: The target antigen is unknown.

Donors were nominally healthy when sampled, though unrecorded immune exposures were likely. Overall study findings and caveats: A few CMV-associated chains were confirmed in vitro to be specific for CMV antigens.

The PCR used 60 Vbeta and 13 Jbeta primers. The repertoire was sequenced with immunoSEQ multiplex PCR; TCRdb's copy has only in-frame clones and lacks some. The repertoire includes 95,000 to 110,000 clones, around 77% of them detected once, and 2% to 3% sits in the top ten. The sample was PBMCs. This clonotype was sampled from a man aged 18 to 29 in good health and CMV-seronegative. This chain connects TRBV5-4 to TRBJ2-7, with D hard to call. This CDR3 reads CASSLDGSSYEQYF. The CDR3 DNA sequence: TGTGCCAGCAGCCTGGACGGGTCCTCCTACGAGCAGTACTTC.